The 25 T cell receptor beta chains below were found in one sample sequenced in a study of CXCR3-negative and CXCR3-positive naive CD8 T cells. Study-wide results and limits: CXCR3-negative naive cells had less hydrophobic TRB CDR3s than did CXCR3-positive naive cells.

These receptors lack a known antigen. The TRB libraries of cDNA were built by UMI-labeled 5' RACE. TCRdb reprocessed the 5' RACE reads, with one entry per CDR3 protein and no DNA. The sample holds some 100,000 distinct CDR3 sequences. What was sequenced was naive CXCR3+ CD8+ T cells from blood. The subset here: CD45RO-CCR7+CD27+CD95- naive CD8+ T cells expressing CXCR3 (TNR3+). The receptors come from a human donor in good health. Some clones in this sample may be carry-over from other donors' samples.

The chain uses TRBV7-8 and TRBJ2-3; without DNA, the TCRdb call of TRBD2 cannot be checked. There are 12 residues in the CDR3. Germline lookup yields CDR1 SGHVS and CDR2 FQNEAQ. The CDR3 sequence is CASGRGKDTQYF.

V is TRBV3-1 and J is TRBJ1-2; without DNA, the TCRdb call of TRBD1 cannot be checked. This CDR3 has 18 amino acids. Germline-derived CDR1 and CDR2 are LGHDT and YNNKEL (reference sequence). The CDR3 here is CASSQEIDLAGKNYGYTF.

V usage is TRBV7-9 and J usage is TRBJ2-7; TCRdb's D gene call, TRBD1, goes unchecked for lack of DNA. CDR3 length: 15 amino acids. The germline V gene encodes CDR1 SEHNR and CDR2 FQNEAQ (reference sequence). The CDR3 spells CASSPRAPGSYEQYF.

V usage is TRBV28 and J usage is TRBJ2-3; the TCRdb D gene call, TRBD2, has no DNA to confirm it. The CDR3 contains 17 residues. Germline CDR1 MDHEN, CDR2 SYDVKM. The CDR3 sequence: CASTLLGLAGARDTQYF.

The chain has TRBV4-1 and TRBJ2-2; TCRdb's assignment of TRBD1 cannot be checked, as there is no DNA. The CDR3 totals 16 residues. The germline V gene encodes CDR1 MGHRA and CDR2 YSYEKL. This CDR3 is CASSQGWGDLTGELFF.

The rearrangement links TRBV29-1 to TRBJ1-5; TCRdb indicates TRBD1, and absent DNA this call remains unverified. Germline CDR1 reads SQVTM; CDR2 reads ANQGSEA. This CDR3 is 14 amino acids long. CDR3 amino acids: CSVVVAQGDQPQHF. The complete variable domain, with remaining parts taken from reference TRBV29-1 and TRBJ1-5, reads SAVISQKPSRDICQRGTSLTIQCQVDSQVTMMFWYRQQPGQSLTLIATANQGSEATYESGFVIDKFPISRPNLTFSTLTVSNMSPEDSSIYLCSVVVAQGDQPQHFGDGTRLSIL.

The rearrangement joins TRBV19 to TRBJ2-4; there is no DNA to check the TCRdb D call of TRBD2. The germline V gene has CDR1 LNHDA and CDR2 SQIVND (reference sequence). The CDR3 runs to 15 residues. This chain's CDR3 is CASSELAGGPELQYF. The complete variable domain, with remaining parts taken from reference TRBV19 and TRBJ2-4, reads DGGITQSPKYLFRKEGQNVTLSCEQNLNHDAMYWYRQDPGQGLRLIYYSQIVNDFQKGDIAEGYSVSREKKESFPLTVTSAQKNPTAFYLCASSELAGGPELQYFGAGTRLSVL.

The V and J genes are TRBV20-1 and TRBJ1-2; TCRdb's D call of TRBD1 is untestable without DNA. CDR1 is DFQATT, CDR2 SNEGSKA, per germline (reference sequence). This CDR3 spans 15 amino acids. CDR3 loop: CSARAPRTDNYGYTF.

The chain combines TRBV21-1 with TRBJ2-7; the TCRdb call, TRBD2, lacks DNA for checking. TRBV21-1 is classified as a pseudogene. The CDR3 covers 16 residues. CDR3 residues: CASKQNPQRETGEQYF.

J is TRBJ2-7 and V is TRBV10-2; TCRdb designates TRBD1, a call that cannot be tested without DNA. This CDR3 region has 12 residues. CDR1 and CDR2 (germline): WSHSY, SAAADI. The CDR3: CATTTYRGEQYF.

The chain uses TRBV29-1 and TRBJ2-3; the TCRdb call, TRBD1, lacks DNA for checking. From germline, CDR1 is SQVTM and CDR2 ANQGSEA. The length of the CDR3 is 12 residues. CDR3 sequence reads: CSTQGARDTQYF.

This CDR3 reads CASSPGGGTYEQYF. The chain recombines TRBV12-3 or TRBV12-4 with TRBJ2-7; the D gene TCRdb calls, TRBD1, cannot be checked with no DNA. The CDR3 spans 14 residues.

CDR3 protein: CASSPRTGTDTQYF. The chain recombines TRBV7-9 with TRBJ2-3; TCRdb names TRBD1, which stays unverified in the absence of DNA. From germline, CDR1 is SEHNR and CDR2 FQNEAQ (reference sequence). The CDR3 sequence is 14 residues long.

The chain links TRBV13 to TRBJ2-7. CDR3 length: 12 residues. Germline V gene sequence: CDR1 PRHDT, CDR2 FYEKMQ (reference sequence). CDR3 amino acids: CASSLGGVEQYF. Using reference TRBV13 and TRBJ2-7 for the parts outside the CDR3, the full variable domain is AAGVIQSPRHLIKEKRETATLKCYPIPRHDTVYWYQQGPGQDPQFLISFYEKMQSDKGSIPDRFSAQQFSDYHSELNMSSLELGDSALYFCASSLGGVEQYFGPGTRLTVT.

The chain couples TRBV5-5 to TRBJ2-7. Germline CDR1 is SGHKS and CDR2 is YYEKEE (reference sequence). The CDR3 extends over 14 amino acids. This CDR3 reads CASSLASTGYEQYF.

The chain employs TRBV11-2 and TRBJ2-1; TCRdb designates TRBD2, a call that cannot be tested without DNA. CDR3 length: 12 amino acids. Germline loops: CDR1 SGHAT, CDR2 FQNNGV. This chain's CDR3 is CASSQRTSEQFF.

V gene TRBV7-8 combines with J gene TRBJ2-1. Germline CDR1 SGHVS, CDR2 FQNEAQ. The CDR3 has 14 residues. The CDR3 region is CASSSDISYNEQFF.

CDR3 in amino acids: CASSIAPEHNEQFF. The chain recombines TRBV19 with TRBJ2-1. CDR1 is LNHDA and CDR2 is SQIVND in the germline V gene (reference sequence). The CDR3 covers 14 residues.

This chain connects TRBV7-9 to TRBJ1-5; TCRdb lists TRBD1, though no DNA is available to test this call. The CDR3 is made up of 13 amino acids. From germline, CDR1 is SEHNR and CDR2 FQNEAQ (reference sequence). CDR3 residues: CASSWDRAQPQHF. The full variable domain, rest sourced from reference TRBV7-9 and TRBJ1-5, is DTGVSQNPRHKITKRGQNVTFRCDPISEHNRLYWYRQTLGQGPEFLTYFQNEAQLEKSRLLSDRFSAERPKGSFSTLEIQRTEQGDSAMYLCASSWDRAQPQHFGDGTRLSIL.

The gene calls are TRBV7-9 and TRBJ2-7; the D call of TRBD1 rests on TCRdb alone, since no DNA is present to check it. The V gene's germline CDR1 is SEHNR and CDR2 FQNEAQ (reference sequence). The CDR3 totals 14 residues. The CDR3 here is CASSLTGEDYEQYF.

The gene calls are TRBV29-1 and TRBJ2-2; TCRdb returns TRBD1, unconfirmable since there is no DNA. Germline lookup yields CDR1 SQVTM and CDR2 ANQGSEA. This CDR3 has 12 amino acids. The CDR3 loop is CSVWGAAGELFF.

The chain recombines TRBV7-8 with TRBJ2-1; without DNA, the TCRdb call of TRBD2 cannot be checked. Germline V gene data show CDR1 as SGHVS and CDR2 as FQNEAQ. There are 16 residues in the CDR3. CDR3 in amino acids: CASSLASGGALNEQFF.

The chain uses TRBV15 and TRBJ2-1; checking the TCRdb D call of TRBD1 is not possible without DNA. This CDR3 has 15 residues. Germline V CDR1 and CDR2: LNHNV, YYDKDF (reference sequence). CDR3 protein: CATSRDKGQGNEQFF.

V and J are TRBV7-7 and TRBJ2-2; TCRdb's D call, TRBD1, is unchecked because there is no DNA. Germline V gives CDR1 SSHAT, CDR2 FNYEAQ (reference sequence). This CDR3 has 14 residues. The CDR3 loop reads CASSLGQGTGELFF. Using reference TRBV7-7 and TRBJ2-2 for the parts outside the CDR3, the full variable domain is GAGVSQSPRYKVTKRGQDVTLRCDPISSHATLYWYQQALGQGPEFLTYFNYEAQPDKSGLPSDRFSAERPEGSISTLTIQRTEQRDSAMYRCASSLGQGTGELFFGEGSRLTVL.

This chain joins TRBV9 and TRBJ1-2; absent DNA, TCRdb's TRBD1 call cannot be checked. The CDR3 length is 15 residues. Germline V lookup: CDR1 SGDLS, CDR2 YYNGEE. The CDR3 is CASSGSTGANYGYTF.